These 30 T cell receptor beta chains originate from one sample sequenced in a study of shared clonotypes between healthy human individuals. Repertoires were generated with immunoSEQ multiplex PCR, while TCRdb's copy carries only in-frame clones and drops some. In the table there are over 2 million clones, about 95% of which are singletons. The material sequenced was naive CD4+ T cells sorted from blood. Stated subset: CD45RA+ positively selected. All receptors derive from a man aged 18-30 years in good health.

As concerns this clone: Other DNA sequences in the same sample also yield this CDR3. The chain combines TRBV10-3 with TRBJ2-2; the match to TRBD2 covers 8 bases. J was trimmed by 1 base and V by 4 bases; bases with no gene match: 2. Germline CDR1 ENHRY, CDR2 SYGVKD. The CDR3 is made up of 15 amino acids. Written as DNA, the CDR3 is TGTGCCATCAGTGTTACTAGCGGGAACACCGGGGAGCTGTTTTTT. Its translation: CAISVTSGNTGELFF.

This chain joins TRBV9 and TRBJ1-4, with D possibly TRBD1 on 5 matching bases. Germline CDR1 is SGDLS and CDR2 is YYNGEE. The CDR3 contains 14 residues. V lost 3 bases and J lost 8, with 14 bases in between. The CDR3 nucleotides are TGTGCCAGCAGCGCAACAGGCTTGGAGGAAAAACTGTTTTTT. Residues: CASSATGLEEKLFF. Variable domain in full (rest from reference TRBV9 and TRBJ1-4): DSGVTQTPKHLITATGQRVTLRCSPRSGDLSVYWYQQSLDQGLQFLIQYYNGEERAKGNILERFSAQQFPDLHSELNLSSLELGDSALYFCASSATGLEEKLFFGSGTQLSVL.

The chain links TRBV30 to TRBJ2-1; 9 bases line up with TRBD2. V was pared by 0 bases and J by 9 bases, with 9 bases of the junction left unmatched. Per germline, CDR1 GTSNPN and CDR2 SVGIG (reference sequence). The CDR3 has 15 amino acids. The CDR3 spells CAWSVKAGGPFEQFF. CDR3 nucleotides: TGTGCCTGGAGTGTTAAGGCGGGAGGGCCCTTTGAGCAGTTCTTC.

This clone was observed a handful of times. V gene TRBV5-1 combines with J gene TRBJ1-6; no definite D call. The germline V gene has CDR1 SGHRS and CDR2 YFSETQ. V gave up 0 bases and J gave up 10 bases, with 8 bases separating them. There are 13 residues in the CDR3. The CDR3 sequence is CASSLEGDSPLHF. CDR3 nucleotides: TGCGCCAGCAGCTTGGAGGGCGACTCACCCCTCCACTTT.

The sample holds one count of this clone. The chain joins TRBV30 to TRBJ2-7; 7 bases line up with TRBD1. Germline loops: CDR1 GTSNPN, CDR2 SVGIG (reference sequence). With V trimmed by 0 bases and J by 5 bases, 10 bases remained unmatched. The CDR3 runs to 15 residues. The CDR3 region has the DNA TGTGCCTGGAGTGTTAGGAACAGGGGTTTCGACGAGCAGTACTTC. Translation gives CAWSVRNRGFDEQYF.

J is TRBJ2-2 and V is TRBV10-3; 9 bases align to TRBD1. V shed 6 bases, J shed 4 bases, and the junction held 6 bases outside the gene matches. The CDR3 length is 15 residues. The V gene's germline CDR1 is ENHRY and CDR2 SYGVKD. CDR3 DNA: TGTGCCATCAGATTTACAGGGGGCCTCACCGGGGAGCTGTTTTTT. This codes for CAIRFTGGLTGELFF.

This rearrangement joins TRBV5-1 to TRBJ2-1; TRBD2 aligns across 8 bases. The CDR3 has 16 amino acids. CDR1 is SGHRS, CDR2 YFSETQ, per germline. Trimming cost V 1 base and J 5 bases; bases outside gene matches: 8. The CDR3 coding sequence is TGCGCCAGCAGCTTGTGGTCCAGCGGGAGTAACAATGAGCAGTTCTTC. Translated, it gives CASSLWSSGSNNEQFF.

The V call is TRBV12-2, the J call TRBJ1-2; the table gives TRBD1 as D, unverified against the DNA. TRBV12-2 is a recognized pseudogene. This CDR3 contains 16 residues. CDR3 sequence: CASRPSPKGAGDGYTF. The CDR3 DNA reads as TGTGCAAGTCGCCCCTCCCCCAAGGGGGCGGGCGATGGCTACACCTTC.

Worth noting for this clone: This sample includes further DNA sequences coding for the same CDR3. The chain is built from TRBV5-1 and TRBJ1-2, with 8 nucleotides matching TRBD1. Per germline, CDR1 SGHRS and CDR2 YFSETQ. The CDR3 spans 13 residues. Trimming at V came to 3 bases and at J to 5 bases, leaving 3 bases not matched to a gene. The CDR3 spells CASSSDRGYGYTF. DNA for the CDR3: TGCGCCAGCAGCTCAGACAGGGGATATGGCTACACCTTC.

CDR3 DNA sequence: TGTGCCAGCAGCTTAGCGCTCGCTGCTGGGAGCGAGCAGTACTTC. It yields the protein CASSLALAAGSEQYF. The rearrangement links TRBV7-9 to TRBJ2-7, with TRBD2 as a possible D gene (5 bases). V shed 0 bases and J shed 6 bases, with 15 bases lying between them. The CDR3 totals 15 residues. The germline gives CDR1 SEHNR, CDR2 FQNEAQ (reference sequence). Full variable domain (remainder filled in from reference TRBV7-9 and TRBJ2-7): DTGVSQNPRHKITKRGQNVTFRCDPISEHNRLYWYRQTLGQGPEFLTYFQNEAQLEKSRLLSDRFSAERPKGSFSTLEIQRTEQGDSAMYLCASSLALAAGSEQYFGPGTRLTVT.

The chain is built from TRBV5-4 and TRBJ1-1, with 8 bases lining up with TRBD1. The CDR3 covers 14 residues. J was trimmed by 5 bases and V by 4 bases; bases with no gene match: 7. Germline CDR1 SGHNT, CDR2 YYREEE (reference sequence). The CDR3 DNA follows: TGTGCCAGCAGCGCCCAGGGGGCGAGGACTGAAGCTTTCTTT. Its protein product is CASSAQGARTEAFF.

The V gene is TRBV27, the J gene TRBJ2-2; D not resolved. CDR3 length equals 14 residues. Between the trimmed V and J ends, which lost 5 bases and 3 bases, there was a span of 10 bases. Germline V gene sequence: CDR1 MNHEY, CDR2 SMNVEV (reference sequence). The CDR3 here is CASSVVQYTGELFF. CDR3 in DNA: TGTGCCAGCAGTGTCGTACAGTACACCGGGGAGCTGTTTTTT.

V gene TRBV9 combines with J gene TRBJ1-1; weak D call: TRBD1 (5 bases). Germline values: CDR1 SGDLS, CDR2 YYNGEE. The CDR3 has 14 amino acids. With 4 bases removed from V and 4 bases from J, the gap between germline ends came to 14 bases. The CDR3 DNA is TGTGCCAGCAGCCCGGGATCGGGGGGCACTGAAGCTTTCTTT. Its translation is CASSPGSGGTEAFF. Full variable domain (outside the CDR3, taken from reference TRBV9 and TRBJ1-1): DSGVTQTPKHLITATGQRVTLRCSPRSGDLSVYWYQQSLDQGLQFLIQYYNGEERAKGNILERFSAQQFPDLHSELNLSSLELGDSALYFCASSPGSGGTEAFFGQGTRLTVV.

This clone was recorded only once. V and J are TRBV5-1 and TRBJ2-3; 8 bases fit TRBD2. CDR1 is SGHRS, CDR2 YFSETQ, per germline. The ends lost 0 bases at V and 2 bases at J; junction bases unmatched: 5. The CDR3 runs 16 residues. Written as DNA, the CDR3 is TGCGCCAGCAGCTTGGTAACCGGGGGGGCCACAGATACGCAGTATTTT. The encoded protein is CASSLVTGGATDTQYF.

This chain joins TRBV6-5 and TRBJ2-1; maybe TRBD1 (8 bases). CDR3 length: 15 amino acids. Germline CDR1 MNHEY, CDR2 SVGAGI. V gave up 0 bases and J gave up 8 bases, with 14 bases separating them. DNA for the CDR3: TGTGCCAGCAGTTACTCGGACAGGGAGGGGTATGAGCAGTTCTTC. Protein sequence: CASSYSDREGYEQFF.

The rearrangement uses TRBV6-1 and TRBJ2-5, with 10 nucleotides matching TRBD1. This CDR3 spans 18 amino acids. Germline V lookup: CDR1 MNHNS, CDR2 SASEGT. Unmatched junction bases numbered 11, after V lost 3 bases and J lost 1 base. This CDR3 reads CASSDPYFRTGGQETQYF. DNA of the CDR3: TGTGCCAGCAGTGATCCTTATTTTCGGACAGGGGGCCAAGAGACCCAGTACTTC.

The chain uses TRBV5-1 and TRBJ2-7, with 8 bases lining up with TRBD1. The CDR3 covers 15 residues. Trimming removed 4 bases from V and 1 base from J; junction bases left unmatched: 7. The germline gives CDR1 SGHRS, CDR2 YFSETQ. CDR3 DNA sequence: TGCGCCAGCAGCCCACAGGGGGTAGGATCCTACGAGCAGTACTTC. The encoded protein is CASSPQGVGSYEQYF.

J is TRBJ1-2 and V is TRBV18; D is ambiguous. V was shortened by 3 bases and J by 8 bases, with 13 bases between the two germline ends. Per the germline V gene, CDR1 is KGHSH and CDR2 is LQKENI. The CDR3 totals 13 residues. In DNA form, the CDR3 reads TGTGCCAGCTCACCGAGGCAGGAGGACGGCTACACCTTC. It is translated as CASSPRQEDGYTF. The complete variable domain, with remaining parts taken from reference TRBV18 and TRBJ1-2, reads NAGVMQNPRHLVRRRGQEARLRCSPMKGHSHVYWYRQLPEEGLKFMVYLQKENIIDESGMPKERFSAEFPKEGPSILRIQQVVRGDSAAYFCASSPRQEDGYTFGSGTRLTVV.

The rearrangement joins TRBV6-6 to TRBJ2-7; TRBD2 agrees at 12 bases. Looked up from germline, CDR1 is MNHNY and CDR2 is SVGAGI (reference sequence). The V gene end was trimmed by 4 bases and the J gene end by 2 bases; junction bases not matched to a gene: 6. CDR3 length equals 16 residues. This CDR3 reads CASSLTSGRTAYEQYF. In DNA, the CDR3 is TGTGCCAGCAGTTTAACTAGCGGGAGGACTGCCTACGAGCAGTACTTC.

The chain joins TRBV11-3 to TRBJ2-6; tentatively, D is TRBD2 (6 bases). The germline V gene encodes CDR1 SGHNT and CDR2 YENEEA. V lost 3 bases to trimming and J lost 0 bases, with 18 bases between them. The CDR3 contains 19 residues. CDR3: CASSFGRGTRSSGANVLTF. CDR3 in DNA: TGTGCCAGCAGCTTTGGACGGGGGACCCGAAGCTCTGGGGCCAACGTCCTGACTTTC.

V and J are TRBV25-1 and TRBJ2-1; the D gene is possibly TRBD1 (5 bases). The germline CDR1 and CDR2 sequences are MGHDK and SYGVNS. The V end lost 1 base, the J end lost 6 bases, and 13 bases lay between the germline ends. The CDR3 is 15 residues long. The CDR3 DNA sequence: TGTGCCAGCAGTGAATTCATGACAGCGAGCAATGAGCAGTTCTTC. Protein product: CASSEFMTASNEQFF.

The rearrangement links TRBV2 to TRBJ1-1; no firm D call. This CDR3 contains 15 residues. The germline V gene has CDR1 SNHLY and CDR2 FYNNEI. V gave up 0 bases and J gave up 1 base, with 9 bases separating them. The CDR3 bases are TGTGCCAGCAGTGAAGCGCTTCGGTCGAACACTGAAGCTTTCTTT. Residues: CASSEALRSNTEAFF. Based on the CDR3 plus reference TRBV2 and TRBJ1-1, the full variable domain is EPEVTQTPSHQVTQMGQEVILRCVPISNHLYFYWYRQILGQKVEFLVSFYNNEISEKSEIFDDQFSVERPDGSNFTLKIRSTKLEDSAMYFCASSEALRSNTEAFFGQGTRLTVV.

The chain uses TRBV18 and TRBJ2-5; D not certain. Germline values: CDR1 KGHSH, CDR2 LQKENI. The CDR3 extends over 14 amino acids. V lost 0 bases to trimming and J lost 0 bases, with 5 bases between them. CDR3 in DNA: TGTGCCAGCTCACCACCGGCGGACCAAGAGACCCAGTACTTC. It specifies CASSPPADQETQYF.

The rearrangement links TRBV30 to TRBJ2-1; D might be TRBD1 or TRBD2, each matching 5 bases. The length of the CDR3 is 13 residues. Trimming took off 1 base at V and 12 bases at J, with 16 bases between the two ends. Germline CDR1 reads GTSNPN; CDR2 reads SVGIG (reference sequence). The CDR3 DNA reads TGTGCCTGGAGTGACTTCCGGGGCTCTGGGCAGTTCTTC. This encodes CAWSDFRGSGQFF.

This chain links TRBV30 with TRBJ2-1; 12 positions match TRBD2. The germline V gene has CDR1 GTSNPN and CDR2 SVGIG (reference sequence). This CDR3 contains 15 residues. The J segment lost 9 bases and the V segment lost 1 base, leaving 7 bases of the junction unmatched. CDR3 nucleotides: TGTGCCTGGAGTGGCCCTAGCGGGAGGGATATTGAGCAGTTCTTC. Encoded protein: CAWSGPSGRDIEQFF.

The DNA for the CDR3 is TGCGCCAGCAGCTCCGGACAGGTCCCAAGCTCCGAGCAGTACTTC. Its translation: CASSSGQVPSSEQYF. The V call is TRBV5-1, the J call TRBJ2-7; 7 positions agree with TRBD1. V lost 3 bases, J lost 6 bases, and 12 bases stayed unmatched. CDR3 length: 15 amino acids. Germline V lookup: CDR1 SGHRS, CDR2 YFSETQ.

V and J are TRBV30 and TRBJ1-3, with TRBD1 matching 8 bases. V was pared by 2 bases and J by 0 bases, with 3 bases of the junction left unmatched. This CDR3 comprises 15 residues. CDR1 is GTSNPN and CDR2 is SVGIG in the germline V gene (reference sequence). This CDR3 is CAWSNRGNSGNTIYF. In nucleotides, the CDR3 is TGTGCCTGGAGTAACAGGGGGAACTCTGGAAACACCATATATTTT. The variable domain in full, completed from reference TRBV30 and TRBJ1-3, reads SQTIHQWPATLVQPVGSPLSLECTVEGTSNPNLYWYRQAAGRGLQLLFYSVGIGQISSEVPQNLSASRPQDRQFILSSKKLLLSDSGFYLCAWSNRGNSGNTIYFGEGSWLTVV.

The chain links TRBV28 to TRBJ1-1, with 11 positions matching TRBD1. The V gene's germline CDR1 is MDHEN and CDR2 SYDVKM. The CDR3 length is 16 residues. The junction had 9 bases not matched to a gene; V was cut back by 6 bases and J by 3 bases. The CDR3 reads CASRETPGQGDTEAFF. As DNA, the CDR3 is TGTGCCAGCAGAGAGACCCCGGGACAGGGGGACACTGAAGCTTTCTTT.

CDR3 region: CAWGKQGYEQYF. The CDR3 bases are TGTGCCTGGGGAAAACAGGGCTACGAGCAGTACTTC. The V and J genes are TRBV30 and TRBJ2-7; D may be TRBD1 (6 bases). The CDR3 is made up of 12 amino acids. Looked up from germline, CDR1 is GTSNPN and CDR2 is SVGIG (reference sequence). V gave up 5 bases and J gave up 3 bases, with 11 bases separating them.

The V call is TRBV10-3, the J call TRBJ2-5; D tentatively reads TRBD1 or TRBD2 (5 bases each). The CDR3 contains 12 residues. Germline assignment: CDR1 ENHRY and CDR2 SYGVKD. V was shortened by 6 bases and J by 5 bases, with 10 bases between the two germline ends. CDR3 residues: CAIRGERETQYF. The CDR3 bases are TGTGCCATCAGGGGGGAGAGGGAGACCCAGTACTTC.